Listed here is a single T cell receptor beta chain. Its antigen is still unknown. This sample stems from a study of cytomegalovirus exposure and HLA in healthy donors. General study findings and limits: It was taken for granted in presence/absence analyses that sequencing depth across donors was roughly uniform. In an earlier analysis, about 87% or about 30%: the productive usage of most TCR beta V segments.

The donors, nominally healthy at sampling, likely had unrecorded immune exposures. In the PCR, 60 Vbeta and 13 Jbeta primers were used. Assay used: immunoSEQ multiplex PCR; TCRdb lists only in-frame clones, some missing. This table has about 160,000 clones, 70% to 80% appearing once. This receptor was taken from a man in his sixties in good health and CMV-seronegative. The sequencing input was PBMCs.

The CDR3 region has the DNA TGTGCCATCATGTCAGGGAGGTCCTACGAGCAGTACTTC. Translation gives CAIMSGRSYEQYF. The chain employs TRBV10-3 and TRBJ2-7; possibly TRBD2 for D (6 bases). Germline V CDR1 and CDR2: ENHRY, SYGVKD. Deletions cut 7 bases from V and 1 base from J, with 11 bases between. The CDR3 totals 13 residues.